The sequence of this TCR beta chain was determined in a study of tumor-infiltrating lymphocytes in primary liver carcinoma. From around 530 ng of total RNA, TCR beta-specific cDNA was reverse-transcribed using a constant-region primer. Libraries for TCR beta were built through three nested multiplex PCR rounds, which together made up a slightly modified ARM-PCR procedure. TRBV1-TRBV30 forward primers paired with a C-beta reverse primer were used in the first two PCR rounds, which ran roughly 10 cycles each. TCRdb fed the multiplex PCR reads into MiXCR, producing one record per CDR3 protein. The sample records more than 55,000 distinct CDR3 sequences, 65% to 80% being singletons. The study co-extracted DNA and RNA from about 21-30 mg of unsorted bulk tissue. With regard to this clonotype: A junction end diverges from the germline sequence, so it may reflect a read error.

This CDR3 region has 12 residues. Per the germline V gene, CDR1 is MNHEY and CDR2 is SVGAGI. Source material: liver tumor tissue from sampling region 2. Subset indicated: tumor region T2, inferior pole. V is TRBV6-5 and J is TRBJ1-5; possibly TRBD1 for D (5 bases). The clonotype comes from a man aged 35 to 55 with primary liver carcinoma and hepatitis B virus infection. DNA of the CDR3: TGTGTCAGCAGTACGGGGGGTCAGCCCCAGCATTTT. Translating gives CVSSTGGQPQHF.